A single sample is the source of the 9 T cell receptor beta chains below, sequenced in a study of T cells after yellow fever vaccination. TCRdb re-called the 5' RACE reads with MiXCR, one entry per CDR3 protein. The table has 300,000 to 350,000 distinct CDR3 sequences, approximately 3.9% seen once. Sample: PBMCs, taken 5 days after the yellow fever booster vaccination. The source is a man younger than 30 who received the YFV17D yellow fever vaccine.

This clonotype came up a few times. The genes are TRBV5-1 and TRBJ2-4, with a tentative D call TRBD1 (8 bases). The V end was cut by 0 bases, the J end by 0 bases, with 25 bases between. Per germline, CDR1 SGHRS and CDR2 YFSETQ. The CDR3 covers 21 residues. The CDR3: CASSLDSGGRGLVGAKNIQYF. The CDR3 DNA reads TGCGCCAGCAGCTTGGATTCAGGGGGCCGAGGACTAGTAGGAGCCAAAAACATTCAGTACTTC.

The rearrangement joins TRBV4-3 to TRBJ2-1, with a possible D match to TRBD1 (6 bases). This CDR3 contains 15 residues. Germline assignment: CDR1 LGHNA and CDR2 YSLEER. V shed 3 bases and J shed 6 bases, with 15 bases lying between them. This CDR3 reads CASSHPLRGPNEQFF. In DNA, the CDR3 is TGCGCCAGCAGCCATCCACTCAGGGGCCCCAATGAGCAGTTCTTC.

V and J are TRBV5-6 and TRBJ2-3, with 8 nucleotides matching TRBD2. Germline lookup yields CDR1 SGHDT and CDR2 YYEEEE. V shed 1 base and J 3 bases; nucleotides not matched to a gene: 4. The CDR3 length is 15 residues. The CDR3 bases are TGTGCCAGCAGCTTGAGGGGACTAGTAACAGATACGCAGTATTTT. Residues: CASSLRGLVTDTQYF.

The rearrangement uses TRBV9 and TRBJ1-1, with D uncertain. The CDR3 covers 14 residues. Germline V gene lookup returns CDR1 SGDLS and CDR2 YYNGEE. V lost 0 bases and J lost 4, with 10 bases in between. CDR3 sequence: CASSVVSRPTEAFF. In DNA form, the CDR3 reads TGTGCCAGCAGCGTAGTGAGTCGACCCACTGAAGCTTTCTTT.

This clonotype has more than one count but fewer than ten. This chain uses TRBV4-1 with TRBJ2-3; D might be TRBD1 or TRBD2, each matching 5 bases. This CDR3 comprises 18 residues. Per germline, CDR1 MGHRA and CDR2 YSYEKL. V was shortened by 3 bases and J by 0 bases, with 19 bases between the two germline ends. CDR3 DNA: TGCGCCAGCAGCCACGGGGTTGGAAAAGGGGCTAGCACAGATACGCAGTATTTT. Protein: CASSHGVGKGASTDTQYF.

This clonotype was counted a few times. This sequence joins TRBV6-1 and TRBJ1-6, with unresolved D. The CDR3 contains 9 residues. CDR1 and CDR2 from the germline V gene are MNHNS and SASEGT. V was clipped by 11 bases and J by 7 bases, with 3 bases between them. The CDR3 coding sequence is TGTGCCTCGAATTCACCCCTCCACTTT. Translating it yields CASNSPLHF.

V usage is TRBV5-1 and J usage is TRBJ2-5; 9 nucleotides align to TRBD2. Germline CDR1 reads SGHRS; CDR2 reads YFSETQ. This CDR3 has 14 amino acids. With 4 bases clipped from V and 5 bases from J, the junction kept 6 bases outside the gene matches. The CDR3 sequence: CASSGTSSGETQYF. The CDR3 bases are TGCGCCAGCAGCGGGACTAGCTCGGGGGAGACCCAGTACTTC.

This clonotype showed up many times. This chain connects TRBV29-1 to TRBJ2-7, with no clear D. This CDR3 is built from 13 residues. CDR1 and CDR2 from the germline V gene are SQVTM and ANQGSEA. V was trimmed by 4 bases and J by 3 bases, leaving 13 bases between them. The CDR3 spells CSVVDRHDYEQYV. The DNA for the CDR3 is TGCAGCGTTGTGGACCGACACGACTACGAGCAGTACGTC.

This clonotype was seen ten or more times. The chain joins TRBV20-1 to TRBJ2-1; D may be TRBD2 (6 bases). The germline gives CDR1 DFQATT, CDR2 SNEGSKA (reference sequence). The germline V and J ends were trimmed by 0 bases and 8 bases, with 14 bases remaining between them. This CDR3 has 14 amino acids. CDR3 in DNA: TGCAGTGCTAGAGAGTGGAGGGGCGACTATGAGCAGTTCTTC. The encoded protein is CSAREWRGDYEQFF.